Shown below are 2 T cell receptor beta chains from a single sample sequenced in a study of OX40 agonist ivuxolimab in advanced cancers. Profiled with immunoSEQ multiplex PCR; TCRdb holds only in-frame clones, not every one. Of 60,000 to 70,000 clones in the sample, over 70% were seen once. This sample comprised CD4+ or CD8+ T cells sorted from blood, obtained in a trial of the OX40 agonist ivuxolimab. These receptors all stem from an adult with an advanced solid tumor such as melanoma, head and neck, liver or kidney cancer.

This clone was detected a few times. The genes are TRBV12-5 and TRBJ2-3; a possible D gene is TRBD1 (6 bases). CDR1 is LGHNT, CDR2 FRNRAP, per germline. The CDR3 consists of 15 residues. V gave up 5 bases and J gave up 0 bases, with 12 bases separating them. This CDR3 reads CASGRGTASTDTQYF. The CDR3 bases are TGTGCTAGTGGTAGGGGGACGGCTAGCACAGATACGCAGTATTTT.

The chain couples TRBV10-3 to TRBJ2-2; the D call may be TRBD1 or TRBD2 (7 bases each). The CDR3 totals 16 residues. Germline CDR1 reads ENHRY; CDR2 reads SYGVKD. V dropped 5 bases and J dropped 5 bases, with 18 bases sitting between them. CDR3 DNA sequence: TGTGCCATCAGTCAACTGACAGGGAGGGAGACCGGGGAGCTGTTTTTT. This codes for CAISQLTGRETGELFF.